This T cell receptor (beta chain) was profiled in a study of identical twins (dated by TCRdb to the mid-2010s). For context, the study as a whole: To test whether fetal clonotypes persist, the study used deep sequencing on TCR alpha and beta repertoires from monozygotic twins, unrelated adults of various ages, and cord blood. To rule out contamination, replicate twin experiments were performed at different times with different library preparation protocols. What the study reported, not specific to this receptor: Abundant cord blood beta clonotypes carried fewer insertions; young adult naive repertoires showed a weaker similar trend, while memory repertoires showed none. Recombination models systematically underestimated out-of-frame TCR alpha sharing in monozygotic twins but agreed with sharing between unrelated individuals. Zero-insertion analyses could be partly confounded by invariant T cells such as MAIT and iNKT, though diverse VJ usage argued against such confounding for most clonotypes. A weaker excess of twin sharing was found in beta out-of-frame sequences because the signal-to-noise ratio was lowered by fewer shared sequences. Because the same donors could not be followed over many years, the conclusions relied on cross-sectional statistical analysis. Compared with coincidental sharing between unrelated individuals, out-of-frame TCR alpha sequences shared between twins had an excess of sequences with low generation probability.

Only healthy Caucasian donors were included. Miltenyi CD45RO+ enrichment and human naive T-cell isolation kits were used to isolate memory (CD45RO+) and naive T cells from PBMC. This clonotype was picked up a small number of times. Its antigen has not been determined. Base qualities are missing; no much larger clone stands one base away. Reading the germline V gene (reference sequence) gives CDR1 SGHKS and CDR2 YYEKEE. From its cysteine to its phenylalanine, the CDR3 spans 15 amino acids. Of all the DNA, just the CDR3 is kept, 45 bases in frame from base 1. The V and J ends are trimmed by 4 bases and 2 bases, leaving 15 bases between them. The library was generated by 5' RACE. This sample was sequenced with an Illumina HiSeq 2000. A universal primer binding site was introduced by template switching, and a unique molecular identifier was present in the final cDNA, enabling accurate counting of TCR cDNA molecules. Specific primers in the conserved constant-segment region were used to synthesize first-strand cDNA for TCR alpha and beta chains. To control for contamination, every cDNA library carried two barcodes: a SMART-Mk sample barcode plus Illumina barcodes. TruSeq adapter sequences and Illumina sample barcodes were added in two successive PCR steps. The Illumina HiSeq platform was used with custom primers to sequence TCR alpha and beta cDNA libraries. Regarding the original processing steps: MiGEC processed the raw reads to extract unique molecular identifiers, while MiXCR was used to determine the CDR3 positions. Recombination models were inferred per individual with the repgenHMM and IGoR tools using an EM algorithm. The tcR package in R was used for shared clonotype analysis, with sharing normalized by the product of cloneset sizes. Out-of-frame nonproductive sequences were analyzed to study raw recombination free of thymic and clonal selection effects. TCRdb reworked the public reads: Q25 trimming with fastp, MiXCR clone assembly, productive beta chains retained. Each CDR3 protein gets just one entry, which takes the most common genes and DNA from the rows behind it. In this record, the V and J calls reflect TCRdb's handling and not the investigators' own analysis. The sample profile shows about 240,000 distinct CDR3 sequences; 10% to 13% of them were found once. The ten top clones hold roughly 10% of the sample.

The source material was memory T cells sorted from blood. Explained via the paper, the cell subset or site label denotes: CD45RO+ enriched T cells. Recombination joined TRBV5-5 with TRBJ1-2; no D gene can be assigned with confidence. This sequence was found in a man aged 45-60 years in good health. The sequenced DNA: TGTGCCAGCAGCCAAGAAACAATGAGGAACTATGGCTACACCTTC. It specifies CASSQETMRNYGYTF.